This T cell receptor (beta chain) was recovered during a study of T cells after yellow fever vaccination. The study, taken as a whole, reports: Among primary-vaccination clones, most reappeared after the booster, at just under 98% for CD4 and 85% to 90% for CD8.

Universal primer sites and UMIs were introduced during 5'RACE template-switching synthesis of TCR cDNA. TCRdb re-called the 5' RACE reads through MiXCR, storing one row per CDR3 protein. The table has over 110,000 distinct CDR3 sequences, roughly 8% seen once. Germline lookup yields CDR1 WSHSY and CDR2 SAAADI. This CDR3 is built from 15 residues. The ends lost 3 bases at V and 2 bases at J; junction bases unmatched: 6. At least ten counts were recorded for this clonotype. Its antigen is currently unknown. The receptor comes from a young man who received the YFV17D yellow fever vaccine. J is TRBJ2-5 and V is TRBV10-2, with TRBD2 identical over 7 bases. Sequenced material: CD4+ T cells sorted from PBMCs, taken 5 days after the yellow fever booster vaccination. The CDR3 sequence is CASSEPGLPQETQYF. In nucleotides, the CDR3 is TGCGCCAGCAGTGAACCGGGACTACCGCAAGAGACCCAGTACTTC.